These T cell receptor beta chains were read from a single sample in a study of control samples from healthy donors and cancer patients. Sequencing was performed with immunoSEQ multiplex PCR; in TCRdb, only in-frame clones are kept and a portion is missing. The sample has about 51,000 clones; more than 70% are singletons. Sequenced sample: PBMCs. The origin of the receptors is a man aged 45 to 65 with head and neck cancer. Both conserved end residues are part of each CDR3. Each record gives: J gene, clone size, D gene, V gene, CDR3 DNA, CDR3 protein. A D gene is named only where the DNA matches it firmly. Part of the rows lack a size; the others show once, few, many or a class for expanded clones.

j_gene: TRBJ2-7
abundance: NA
d_gene: NA
v_gene: TRBV7-3
CDR3nt: TGTGCCAGCAGCTTAATAGGAGCCGAGCAGTACTTC
CDR3aa: CASSLIGAEQYF

j_gene: TRBJ1-2
abundance: NA
d_gene: NA
v_gene: TRBV19
CDR3nt: TGTGCCAGTAGTATAGACAGGGGCAACTATGGCTACACCTTC
CDR3aa: CASSIDRGNYGYTF

j_gene: TRBJ1-2
abundance: NA
d_gene: NA
v_gene: TRBV15
CDR3nt: TGTGCCACCAGCAGAGATGAGATAGACTTCTCTGGCTACACCTTC
CDR3aa: CATSRDEIDFSGYTF

j_gene: TRBJ2-1
abundance: NA
d_gene: NA
v_gene: TRBV21-1
CDR3nt: TGTGCCAGCAGCAAAGGACTCGTAACCTACAATGAGCAGTTCTTC
CDR3aa: CASSKGLVTYNEQFF

j_gene: TRBJ2-1
abundance: NA
d_gene: TRBD2
v_gene: TRBV9
CDR3nt: TGTGCCAGCAGCGTAGTGCCTAGCGGGGGCTACAATGAGCAGTTCTTC
CDR3aa: CASSVVPSGGYNEQFF

j_gene: TRBJ2-5
abundance: NA
d_gene: NA
v_gene: TRBV15
CDR3nt: TGTGCCACCAGCAGAGATGTAGGAGAGACCCAGTACTTC
CDR3aa: CATSRDVGETQYF

j_gene: TRBJ1-1
abundance: once
d_gene: NA
v_gene: TRBV29-1
CDR3nt: TGCAGCGTTGAAGGCCGGAATGAAGCTTTCTTT
CDR3aa: CSVEGRNEAFF

j_gene: TRBJ1-2
abundance: NA
d_gene: NA
v_gene: TRBV4-1
CDR3nt: TGCGCCAGCAGCCAAGATCCGGGGAGCTATGGCTACACCTTC
CDR3aa: CASSQDPGSYGYTF

j_gene: TRBJ2-7
abundance: NA
d_gene: TRBD1
v_gene: TRBV5-6
CDR3nt: TGTGCCAGCAGACTTGGGACAGGGGTAGCCTACGAGCAGTACTTC
CDR3aa: CASRLGTGVAYEQYF

j_gene: TRBJ2-2
abundance: NA
d_gene: NA
v_gene: TRBV7-9
CDR3nt: TGTGCCAGCAGCTTAGAGACCGGGGAGCTGTTTTTT
CDR3aa: CASSLETGELFF

j_gene: TRBJ2-3
abundance: NA
d_gene: NA
v_gene: TRBV10-3
CDR3nt: TGTGCCATCAGTGGAGGGGGCACAGATACGCAGTATTTT
CDR3aa: CAISGGGTDTQYF

j_gene: TRBJ1-6
abundance: NA
d_gene: NA
v_gene: TRBV5-4
CDR3nt: TGTGCCAGCAGCTTGGCCAAGGGTTCACCCCTCCACTTT
CDR3aa: CASSLAKGSPLHF

j_gene: TRBJ1-5
abundance: once
d_gene: TRBD1
v_gene: TRBV19
CDR3nt: TGTGCCAGTAGGAACACAGGGGAACAGCCCCAGCATTTT
CDR3aa: CASRNTGEQPQHF

j_gene: TRBJ2-3
abundance: NA
d_gene: NA
v_gene: TRBV6-5
CDR3nt: TGTGCCAGTACAGGGAACATTGAGTCAGATACGCAGTATTTT
CDR3aa: CASTGNIESDTQYF

j_gene: TRBJ2-7
abundance: few
d_gene: TRBD1
v_gene: TRBV25-1
CDR3nt: TGTGCCAGCAGTCTCTCGACAGGGCCACCCCACCATTTCTACGAGCAGTACTTC
CDR3aa: CASSLSTGPPHHFYEQYF

j_gene: TRBJ1-3
abundance: NA
d_gene: NA
v_gene: TRBV28
CDR3nt: TGTGCCAGCAGTTTCTCGCAGGGTTATAGAAACACCATATATTTT
CDR3aa: CASSFSQGYRNTIYF

j_gene: TRBJ2-1
abundance: NA
d_gene: TRBD1
v_gene: TRBV5-4
CDR3nt: TGTGCCAGCAGCTGGGGACAGGGAATTTATGAGCAGTTCTTC
CDR3aa: CASSWGQGIYEQFF

j_gene: TRBJ1-5
abundance: NA
d_gene: NA
v_gene: TRBV6-5
CDR3nt: TGTGCCAGCAGTTACAGGGCTTTCCGCAATCAGCCCCAGCATTTT
CDR3aa: CASSYRAFRNQPQHF

j_gene: TRBJ2-1
abundance: NA
d_gene: TRBD1
v_gene: TRBV5-6
CDR3nt: TGTGCCAGCAGCTTGGCCACGACAGGGTATGAGCAGTTCTTC
CDR3aa: CASSLATTGYEQFF

j_gene: TRBJ2-3
abundance: NA
d_gene: NA
v_gene: TRBV7-9
CDR3nt: TGTGCCAGCAGCTCCGAATCTGGGGGGTCAGATACGCAGTATTTT
CDR3aa: CASSSESGGSDTQYF

j_gene: TRBJ2-7
abundance: NA
d_gene: NA
v_gene: TRBV12-3/TRBV12-4
CDR3nt: TGTGCCAGCAAGTTGTGGGGATACGAGCAGTACTTC
CDR3aa: CASKLWGYEQYF

j_gene: TRBJ2-1
abundance: NA
d_gene: NA
v_gene: TRBV5-6
CDR3nt: TGTGCCAGCAGCTTAGTGTTGGGGTCCTACAATGAGCAGTTCTTC
CDR3aa: CASSLVLGSYNEQFF

j_gene: TRBJ2-3
abundance: NA
d_gene: NA
v_gene: TRBV11-2
CDR3nt: TGTGCCAGCAGCTTCCCCCAGCTAGGCACTAGCACAGATACGCAGTATTTT
CDR3aa: CASSFPQLGTSTDTQYF

j_gene: TRBJ2-2
abundance: NA
d_gene: NA
v_gene: TRBV5-1
CDR3nt: TGCGCCAGCAGCCACGGGACACCGAACACCGGGGAGCTGTTTTTT
CDR3aa: CASSHGTPNTGELFF

j_gene: TRBJ2-7
abundance: NA
d_gene: TRBD2
v_gene: TRBV6-2/TRBV6-3
CDR3nt: TGTGCCAGCAGTTACGCCGGGACTAGCATCGACGAGCAGTACTTC
CDR3aa: CASSYAGTSIDEQYF